A selection of T cell receptor beta chains follows, all from one sample in a study of blood T cell repertoires in COVID-19. Sequenced by immunoSEQ multiplex PCR; TCRdb stores in-frame clones only, minus some. The table records approximately 140,000 clones, approximately 80% of them present only once. Material for sequencing was peripheral blood. The receptors derive from a man aged 55 to 70 with active or convalescent COVID-19. Each CDR3 is given with its conserved first and last residue. Each record gives: D gene, clone size, V gene, J gene, CDR3 DNA, CDR3 protein. A D gene is named only where the DNA matches it firmly. The size entry is marked missing in some rows and otherwise reads once, few, many or a size class.

-	-	TRBV9	TRBJ2-1	TGTGCCAGCAGCGCCGGGGGGCCTATAGCTGAGCAGTTCTTC	CASSAGGPIAEQFF
TRBD1	-	TRBV7-2	TRBJ2-1	TGTGCCAGCAGCCCGGTAGGGACAGGGGATTACAATGAGCAGTTCTTC	CASSPVGTGDYNEQFF
-	-	TRBV11-1	TRBJ2-1	TGTGCCAGCAGCTTAGTGGCTAGCTCCTACAATGAGCAGTTCTTC	CASSLVASSYNEQFF
-	-	TRBV28	TRBJ1-1	TGTGCCAGCACCGAGAGGCCTGATACTGAAGCTTTCTTT	CASTERPDTEAFF
-	-	TRBV30	TRBJ1-5	TGTGCCTGGAGTGCCCAGGACAATCAGCCCCAGCATTTT	CAWSAQDNQPQHF
TRBD1	-	TRBV27	TRBJ1-2	TGTGCCAGCGGATTCTCGAGACAGGGGGGGTTTGGCTACACCTTC	CASGFSRQGGFGYTF
-	-	TRBV6-5	TRBJ1-4	TGTGCCAGCAGGGACAGTTTAACTAATGAAAAACTGTTTTTT	CASRDSLTNEKLFF
-	-	TRBV4-2	TRBJ2-1	TGTGCCAGCAGCCAAGAAGGAGGGCATGAGCAGTTCTTC	CASSQEGGHEQFF
-	-	TRBV28	TRBJ1-1	TGTGCCAGCAGTTTTGGCCAGATGAACACTGAAGCTTTCTTT	CASSFGQMNTEAFF
TRBD2	-	TRBV5-6	TRBJ2-7	TGTGCCAGCAGCTTGGCCGGGACTAGCGGGTCCTACGAGCAGTACTTC	CASSLAGTSGSYEQYF
TRBD1	-	TRBV5-1	TRBJ2-5	TGCGCCAGCAGTCCTACAGGGGCGGAGACCCAGTACTTC	CASSPTGAETQYF
-	-	TRBV6-5	TRBJ1-1	TGTGCCAGCAGTTACTCGATAGTCCAGGGAACTGAAGCTTTCTTT	CASSYSIVQGTEAFF
-	once	TRBV7-9	TRBJ1-5	TGTGCCAGCAGCTTTTCCCCAGGGATACAGCCCCAGCATTTT	CASSFSPGIQPQHF
TRBD2	-	TRBV5-1	TRBJ2-7	TGCGCCAGCAGCTTAGAACTAGCGGGAAGCTCCTACGAGCAGTACTTC	CASSLELAGSSYEQYF
-	-	TRBV30	TRBJ1-4	TGTGCCTTGCAAATCAGAGGTGAAAAACTGTTTTTT	CALQIRGEKLFF
-	few	TRBV5-1	TRBJ2-2	TGCGCCAGCAGCCCTCGACAGGCTACCGGGGAGCTGTTTTTT	CASSPRQATGELFF
-	-	TRBV10-3	TRBJ2-1	TGTGCCATCAGGAGCGAGCTCTGGAACAATGAGCAGTTCTTC	CAIRSELWNNEQFF
-	-	TRBV29-1	TRBJ1-2	TGCAGCGTTGAATTGGACCCCCGGGGTGGCTACACCTTC	CSVELDPRGGYTF
-	few	TRBV18	TRBJ1-1	TGTGCCAGCTCCCGGGAACAGGGAGGGACTGAAGCTTTCTTT	CASSREQGGTEAFF
-	-	TRBV19	TRBJ1-2	TGTGCCAGTAGACTACAGGGCTCGTTCTATGGCTACACCTTC	CASRLQGSFYGYTF
TRBD2	-	TRBV5-5	TRBJ2-1	TGTGCCAGCAGCGTACCGGGACTAGCACCGGAGGGTGAGCAGTTCTTC	CASSVPGLAPEGEQFF
TRBD1	-	TRBV19	TRBJ2-1	TGTGCCAGTAGCGGACAGGGGGCGAATGAGCAGTTCTTC	CASSGQGANEQFF
-	-	TRBV10-3	TRBJ2-7	TGTGCCTCCAGCGAGGGCTTCAACGAGCAGTACTTC	CASSEGFNEQYF
-	-	TRBV7-3	TRBJ2-1	TGTGCCAGCAGCTTACCCGGAGCCGGCAATGAGCAGTTCTTC	CASSLPGAGNEQFF
-	-	TRBV28	TRBJ2-1	TGTGCCAGCAGTGCGCCAGGGGTTAGGGTCAATGAGCAGTTCTTC	CASSAPGVRVNEQFF
TRBD1	-	TRBV27	TRBJ1-6	TGTGCCAGTACCTCCAGACAGGGGTTAGTTTCACCCCTCCACTTT	CASTSRQGLVSPLHF
TRBD1	-	TRBV28	TRBJ2-1	TGTGCCAGCAGTTCGAGGGGGCTCTGGGAGTTCTTC	CASSSRGLWEFF
-	-	TRBV10-3	TRBJ2-7	TGTGCCATCAGTACAGGGACCTCCTACGAGCAGTACTTC	CAISTGTSYEQYF
TRBD2	-	TRBV14	TRBJ2-1	TGTGCCAGCAGCCTAGGTAGCGGGAGTTACAATGAGCAGTTCTTC	CASSLGSGSYNEQFF
TRBD2	-	TRBV29-1	TRBJ2-5	TGCAGCGTCGATAAACTAGCGGGAGGGCCCGGAGAGACCCAGTACTTC	CSVDKLAGGPGETQYF
-	-	TRBV19	TRBJ2-2	TGTGCCACAAAAAAGGGGGAAGGGAACACCGGGGAGCTGTTTTTT	CATKKGEGNTGELFF
TRBD1	-	TRBV7-2	TRBJ2-7	TGTGCCAGCAGCTTAGACCAGGGGGCCTACGAGCAGTACTTC	CASSLDQGAYEQYF
TRBD1	-	TRBV5-3	TRBJ2-2	TGTGCCAGAAGCTTGTGGGGCATCTCTCGGACAGGCAGAAACACCGGGGAGCTGTTTTTT	CARSLWGISRTGRNTGELFF
-	-	TRBV28	TRBJ2-2	TGTGCCAGCAGTTTCGGAAGGACAGTTTTGGGCACCGGGGAGCTGTTTTTT	CASSFGRTVLGTGELFF
TRBD2	-	TRBV4-3	TRBJ2-1	TGCGCCAGCAGCCAAACTAGCGCTAATTCCAACGAGCAGTTCTTC	CASSQTSANSNEQFF
-	-	TRBV5-1	TRBJ2-5	TGCGCCAGCAGCTTGCTGGAGGGCCTCCAAGAGACCCAGTACTTC	CASSLLEGLQETQYF
TRBD2	-	TRBV5-8	TRBJ2-2	TGTGCCAGCAGCCCGCGCGGACTAGCGGGGAGGAAGGGCACCGGGGAGCTGTTTTTT	CASSPRGLAGRKGTGELFF
-	-	TRBV19	TRBJ2-7	TGTGCCAGTAGTCCACCCCCCGGCCGGACCCGCGACAGGCGGAACTACGAGCAGTACTTC	CASSPPPGRTRDRRNYEQYF
-	-	TRBV11-3	TRBJ2-5	TGTGCCAGCAGCCGGGGACAATACGAGACCCAGTACTTC	CASSRGQYETQYF
-	-	TRBV6-5	TRBJ2-1	TGTGCCAGCAGGCTGACCAATAGGGGAAAGTTCTTC	CASRLTNRGKFF
-	few	TRBV13	TRBJ2-7	TGTGCCAGCAGCCGAAGGGGCCAGGCGTACGAGCAGTACTTC	CASSRRGQAYEQYF
-	once	TRBV7-9	TRBJ2-7	TGTGCCAGCAACACGGCGGGACAGTCCGAGCAGTACTTC	CASNTAGQSEQYF
TRBD1	-	TRBV4-2	TRBJ1-3	TGTGCCAGCAGCGAAGACAGGGGAGATAATGGAAACACCATATATTTT	CASSEDRGDNGNTIYF
-	-	TRBV2	TRBJ2-7	TGTGCCAGCAGTTCCGGAGACGCGGAGTACTTC	CASSSGDAEYF
-	few	TRBV11-3	TRBJ2-7	TGTGCCAGCAGCCCCAGGGGGGCCTACGAGCAGTACTTC	CASSPRGAYEQYF
TRBD2	-	TRBV4-1	TRBJ2-1	TGCGCCAGCAGCCCTTTAGCTAGCGGAGCGGCGGGATACAATGAGCAGTTCTTC	CASSPLASGAAGYNEQFF
TRBD2	-	TRBV3-1/TRBV3-2	TRBJ2-1	TGTGCCAGCAGCCTCGGCCACGGAGCGGGAGGGCAGGGTGAGCAGTTCTTC	CASSLGHGAGGQGEQFF
TRBD1	-	TRBV11-2	TRBJ2-3	TGTGCCAGCAGCCCGAGGGGGCGGAGAGGAGATACGCAGTATTTT	CASSPRGRRGDTQYF
-	-	TRBV24-1	TRBJ2-7	TGTGCCACCAGTGATTTTTGGGGGCTCGAGCAGTACTTC	CATSDFWGLEQYF
-	-	TRBV7-2	TRBJ2-2	TGTGCCAGCAGCAGAGACAGCACCGGGGAGCTGTTTTTT	CASSRDSTGELFF
-	few	TRBV3-1/TRBV3-2	TRBJ1-1	TGTGCCAGCACGGGGAGGGTCACTGAAGCTTTCTTT	CASTGRVTEAFF